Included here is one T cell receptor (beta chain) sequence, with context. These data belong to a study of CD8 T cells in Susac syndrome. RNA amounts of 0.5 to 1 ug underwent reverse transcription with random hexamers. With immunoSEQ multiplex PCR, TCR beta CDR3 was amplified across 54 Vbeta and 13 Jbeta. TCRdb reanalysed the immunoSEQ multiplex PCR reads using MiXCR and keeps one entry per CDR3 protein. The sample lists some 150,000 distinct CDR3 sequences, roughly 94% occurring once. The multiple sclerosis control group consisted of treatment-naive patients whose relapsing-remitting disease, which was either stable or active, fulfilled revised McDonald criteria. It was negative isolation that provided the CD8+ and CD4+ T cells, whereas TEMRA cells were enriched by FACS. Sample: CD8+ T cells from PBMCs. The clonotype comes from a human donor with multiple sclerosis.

CDR3 coding DNA: TGTGCCAGCAGCCCCCCGACAGGGAGGGATTCACCCCTCCACTTT. Translated, it gives CASSPPTGRDSPLHF. V is TRBV7-9 and J is TRBJ1-6; 7 bases agree with TRBD1. Germline values: CDR1 SEHNR, CDR2 FQNEAQ (reference sequence). This CDR3 region has 15 residues. V shed 5 bases and J 8 bases; nucleotides not matched to a gene: 9.